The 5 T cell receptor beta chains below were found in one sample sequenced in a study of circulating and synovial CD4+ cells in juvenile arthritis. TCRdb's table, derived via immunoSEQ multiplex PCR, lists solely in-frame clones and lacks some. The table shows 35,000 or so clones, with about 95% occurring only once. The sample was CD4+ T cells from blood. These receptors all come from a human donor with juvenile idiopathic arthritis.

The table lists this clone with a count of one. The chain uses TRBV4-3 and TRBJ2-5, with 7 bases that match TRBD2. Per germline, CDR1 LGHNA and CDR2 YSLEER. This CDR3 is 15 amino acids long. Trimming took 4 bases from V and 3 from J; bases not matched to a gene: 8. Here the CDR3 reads CASSRNLGGKETQYF. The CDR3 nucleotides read TGCGCCAGCAGCCGCAATCTGGGGGGGAAAGAGACCCAGTACTTC.

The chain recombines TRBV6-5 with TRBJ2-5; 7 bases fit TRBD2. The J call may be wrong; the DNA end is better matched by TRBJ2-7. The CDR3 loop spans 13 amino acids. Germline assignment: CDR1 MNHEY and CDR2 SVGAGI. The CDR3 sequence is CASRRTSFYEQYF. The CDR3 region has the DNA TGTGCCAGCAGGAGGACTAGTTTCTACGAGCAGTACTTC.

The chain's CDR3 is CASSQSLKGRTELFF. Written as DNA, the CDR3 is TGCGCCAGCAGTCAATCGTTAAAGGGACGGACAGAACTGTTTTTT. This rearrangement joins TRBV23-1 to TRBJ1-4; a weak D match, TRBD1 (6 bases). TRBV23-1 is flagged as an ORF with uncertain function. The V end was cut by 0 bases, the J end by 12 bases, with 17 bases between. This CDR3 has 15 residues.

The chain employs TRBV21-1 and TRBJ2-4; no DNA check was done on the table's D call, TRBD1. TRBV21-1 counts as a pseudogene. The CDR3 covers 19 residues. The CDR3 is CASSKVPPVGLGGLNIQYF. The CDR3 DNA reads TGTGCCAGCAGCAAAGTCCCTCCCGTGGGTTTAGGGGGTTTGAACATTCAGTACTTC.

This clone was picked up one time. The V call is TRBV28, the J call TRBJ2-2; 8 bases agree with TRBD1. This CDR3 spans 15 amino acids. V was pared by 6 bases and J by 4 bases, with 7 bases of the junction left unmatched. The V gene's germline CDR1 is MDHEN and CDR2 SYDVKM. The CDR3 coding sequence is TGTGCCAGCAGGACAGGGGAGCTTACCACCGGGGAGCTGTTTTTT. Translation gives CASRTGELTTGELFF. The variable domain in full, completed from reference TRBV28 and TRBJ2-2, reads DVKVTQSSRYLVKRTGEKVFLECVQDMDHENMFWYRQDPGLGLRLIYFSYDVKMKEKGDIPEGYSVSREKKERFSLILESASTNQTSMYLCASRTGELTTGELFFGEGSRLTVL.